This T cell receptor beta chain was identified in a study of blood T cell repertoires in COVID-19. Here immunoSEQ multiplex PCR was the method, and the copy in TCRdb shows in-frame clones only, minus some. The sample holds fewer than 200,000 clones, around 82% seen once. This receptor was obtained from an older man with active or convalescent COVID-19. Sequences were obtained from peripheral blood.

The CDR3 reads CASSLWERVRSYNEQFF. The CDR3 nucleotides read TGTGCCAGCAGCTTGTGGGAGCGGGTCCGCTCCTACAATGAGCAGTTCTTC. The rearrangement links TRBV5-8 to TRBJ2-1, with a tentative D call TRBD2 (6 bases). The CDR3 spans 17 residues. Germline CDR1 reads SGHTS; CDR2 reads YDEGEE. The germline V and J ends were trimmed by 1 base and 0 bases, with 14 bases remaining between them.